Listed here is a single TCR beta chain. This sample stems from a study of blood T cell repertoires in COVID-19. In the original processing: Reference gene primer amplification gave nucleated cell count estimates. The protocol was immunoSEQ multiplex PCR, while the TCRdb copy is restricted to in-frame clones and leaves out a portion. V, J and clone size are taken as reported in that table, and D and trimming were inferred from the DNA itself. Here the sample spans some 110,000 clones, 75% to 85% being singletons. The sample taken for sequencing was peripheral blood. The sequence was collected from a man aged 65-85 years with acute or convalescent COVID-19.

As DNA, the CDR3 is TGTGCCAGCAGTGAAAGTCGACAGGGATCGGGTGGCTACACCTTC. This codes for CASSESRQGSGGYTF. This chain connects TRBV6-1 to TRBJ1-2, with 7 bases aligning to TRBD1. This CDR3 region has 15 residues. With V trimmed by 2 bases and J by 7 bases, 10 bases remained unmatched. The germline V gene has CDR1 MNHNS and CDR2 SASEGT.